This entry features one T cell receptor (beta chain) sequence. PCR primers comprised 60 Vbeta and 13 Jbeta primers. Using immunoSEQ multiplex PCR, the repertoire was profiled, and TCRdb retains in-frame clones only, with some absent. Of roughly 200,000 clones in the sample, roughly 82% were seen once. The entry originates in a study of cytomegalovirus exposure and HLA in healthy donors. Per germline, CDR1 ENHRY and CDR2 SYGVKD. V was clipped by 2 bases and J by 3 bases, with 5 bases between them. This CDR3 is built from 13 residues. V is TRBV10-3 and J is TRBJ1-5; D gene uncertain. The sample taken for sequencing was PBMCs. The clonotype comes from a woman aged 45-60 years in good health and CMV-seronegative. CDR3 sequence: CAISENYNQPQHF. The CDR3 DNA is TGTGCCATCAGTGAGAACTACAATCAGCCCCAGCATTTT.